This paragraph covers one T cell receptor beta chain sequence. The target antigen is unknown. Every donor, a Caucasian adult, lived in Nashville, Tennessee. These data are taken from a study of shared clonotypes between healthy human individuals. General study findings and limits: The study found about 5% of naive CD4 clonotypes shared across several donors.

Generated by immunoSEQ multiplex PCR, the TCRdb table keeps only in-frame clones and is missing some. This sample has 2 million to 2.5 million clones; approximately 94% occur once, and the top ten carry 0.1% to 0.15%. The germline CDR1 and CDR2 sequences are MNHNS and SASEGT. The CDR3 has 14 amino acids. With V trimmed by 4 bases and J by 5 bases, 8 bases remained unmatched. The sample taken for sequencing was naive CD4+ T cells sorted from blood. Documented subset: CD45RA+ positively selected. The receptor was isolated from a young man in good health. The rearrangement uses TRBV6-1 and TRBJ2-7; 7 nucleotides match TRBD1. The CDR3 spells CASSGGRGTNEQYF. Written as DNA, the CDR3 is TGTGCCAGCAGTGGTGGCAGGGGGACCAACGAGCAGTACTTC.